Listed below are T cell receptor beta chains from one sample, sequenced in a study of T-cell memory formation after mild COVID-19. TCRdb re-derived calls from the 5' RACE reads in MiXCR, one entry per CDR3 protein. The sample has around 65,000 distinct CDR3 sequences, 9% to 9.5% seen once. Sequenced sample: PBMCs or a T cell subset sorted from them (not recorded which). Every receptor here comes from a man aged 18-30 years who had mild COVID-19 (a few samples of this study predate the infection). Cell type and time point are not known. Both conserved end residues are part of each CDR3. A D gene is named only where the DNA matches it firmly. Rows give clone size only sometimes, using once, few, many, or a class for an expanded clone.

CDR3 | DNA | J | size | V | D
CASSLGTGRQPQHF | TGCGCCAGCAGCTTAGGGACCGGACGTCAGCCCCAGCATTTT | TRBJ1-5 | . | TRBV5-1 | .
CASSGTGGTYNEQFF | TGCGCCAGCAGCGGGACAGGGGGGACCTACAATGAGCAGTTCTTC | TRBJ2-1 | few | TRBV5-1 | TRBD1
CASGDRGNSPLHF | TGTGCCAGTGGGGACAGGGGAAATTCACCCCTCCACTTT | TRBJ1-6 | few | TRBV2 | TRBD1
CASSRDRAFYGELFF | TGTGCCAGCAGCCGAGACAGGGCATTTTACGGGGAGCTGTTTTTT | TRBJ2-2 | few | TRBV6-5 | TRBD1
CASSLEPRTYEQYF | TGCGCCAGCAGCTTGGAACCGCGGACCTACGAGCAGTACTTC | TRBJ2-7 | many | TRBV5-1 | .
CASSQDPSGGARETQYF | TGCGCCAGCAGCCAAGATCCTAGCGGGGGGGCCAGGGAGACCCAGTACTTC | TRBJ2-5 | many | TRBV4-3 | TRBD2
CASTRTEEEKLFF | TGTGCCAGCACGCGGACCGAGGAGGAAAAACTGTTTTTT | TRBJ1-4 | few | TRBV18 | .
CSAASGSDTQYF | TGCAGTGCCGCATCCGGTTCAGATACGCAGTATTTT | TRBJ2-3 | . | TRBV20-1 | .
CASSERTDSSYNEQFF | TGCGCCAGCAGCGAGAGGACTGACAGCTCCTACAATGAGCAGTTCTTC | TRBJ2-1 | few | TRBV5-1 | .
CASSFTGELFF | TGTGCCAGCAGCTTTACCGGGGAGCTGTTTTTT | TRBJ2-2 | many | TRBV7-8 | .
CASSFYRGDSPLHF | TGTGCCAGCAGCTTCTACAGGGGAGATTCACCCCTCCACTTT | TRBJ1-6 | few | TRBV7-2 | TRBD1
CASRRDLRGLVTGELFF | TGTGCCAGCAGGAGAGACCTCAGGGGGCTCGTCACCGGGGAGCTGTTTTTT | TRBJ2-2 | . | TRBV12-3/TRBV12-4 | TRBD1
CASSYQGGNQPQHF | TGTGCCAGCAGTTACCAGGGGGGGAATCAGCCCCAGCATTTT | TRBJ1-5 | few | TRBV6-2/TRBV6-3 | TRBD1
CASSYGVHEQFF | TGCGCCAGCAGCTACGGGGTCCATGAGCAGTTCTTC | TRBJ2-1 | . | TRBV5-1 | .
CASSVRDRSPKLFF | TGTGCCAGCAGCGTCCGGGACAGGTCACCCAAACTGTTTTTT | TRBJ1-4 | . | TRBV5-5 | TRBD1
CASSPVRPGTGELFF | TGTGCCAGCAGCCCCGTCAGGCCCGGCACCGGGGAGCTGTTTTTT | TRBJ2-2 | few | TRBV7-8 | .
CASSDDGYEQYF | TGTGCCAGCAGTGACGACGGCTACGAGCAGTACTTC | TRBJ2-7 | . | TRBV2 | .
CASSLSERDEQFF | TGTGCCAGCAGTTTGTCGGAGAGGGATGAGCAGTTCTTC | TRBJ2-1 | many | TRBV12-3/TRBV12-4 | .
CASSAGDRESETQYF | TGTGCCAGCAGCGCGGGGGACAGGGAGTCGGAGACCCAGTACTTC | TRBJ2-5 | . | TRBV25-1 | TRBD1
CATSKTGAGDTQYF | TGTGCCACCAGCAAGACAGGGGCGGGGGATACGCAGTATTTT | TRBJ2-3 | . | TRBV15 | TRBD1
CASSPYPAGRNEKLFF | TGTGCCAGCAGCCCCTATCCGGCAGGGAGAAATGAAAAACTGTTTTTT | TRBJ1-4 | few | TRBV3-1 | .
CSVGGHLEKLFF | TGCAGCGTTGGGGGACATCTTGAAAAACTGTTTTTT | TRBJ1-4 | . | TRBV29-1 | .
CASSLSGPYGYTF | TGCGCCAGCAGCTTATCGGGGCCTTATGGCTACACCTTC | TRBJ1-2 | few | TRBV5-1 | .
CARRDSKVSYNSPLHF | TGTGCCAGAAGGGATTCTAAGGTCTCCTATAATTCACCCCTCCACTTT | TRBJ1-6 | . | TRBV2 | .
CASIEDRGWREQYF | TGTGCCAGCATCGAGGACAGGGGATGGCGAGAGCAGTACTTC | TRBJ2-7 | . | TRBV6-6 | TRBD1
CSARGGSGGPETQYF | TGCAGTGCTAGAGGAGGGTCGGGGGGGCCAGAGACCCAGTACTTC | TRBJ2-5 | few | TRBV20-1 | TRBD2
CASSLKQDSPLHF | TGCGCCAGCAGCTTAAAACAGGATTCACCCCTCCACTTT | TRBJ1-6 | many | TRBV5-1 | .
CASSQYQYSTDTQYF | TGCGCCAGCAGCCAATACCAGTATAGCACAGATACGCAGTATTTT | TRBJ2-3 | . | TRBV4-1 | .
CSARRHGGPTGELFF | TGCAGTGCTAGACGCCACGGGGGTCCCACCGGGGAGCTGTTTTTT | TRBJ2-2 | . | TRBV20-1 | .
CASGFTGADTQYF | TGTGCTAGTGGTTTCACGGGGGCAGATACGCAGTATTTT | TRBJ2-3 | few | TRBV12-5 | .
CASSQRTMRTKNIQYF | TGCGCCAGCAGCCAGAGGACAATGAGAACCAAAAACATTCAGTACTTC | TRBJ2-4 | many | TRBV4-1 | .
CSAAIGKINEQFF | TGCAGTGCCGCGATAGGGAAGATCAATGAGCAGTTCTTC | TRBJ2-1 | . | TRBV20-1 | .
CASSTLDRSTDTQYF | TGTGCCAGCAGCACACTTGACAGAAGCACAGATACGCAGTATTTT | TRBJ2-3 | few | TRBV12-3/TRBV12-4 | .
CASSQSTGGQGIGKLFF | TGCGCCAGCAGCCAATCGACCGGCGGACAGGGTATCGGAAAACTGTTTTTT | TRBJ1-4 | few | TRBV4-1 | TRBD1
CASSLAVHSTDTQYF | TGTGCCAGCAGTTTAGCGGTACATAGCACAGATACGCAGTATTTT | TRBJ2-3 | many | TRBV12-3/TRBV12-4 | .
CASKRADTGELFF | TGCGCCAGCAAGAGGGCCGACACCGGGGAGCTGTTTTTT | TRBJ2-2 | few | TRBV5-1 | .
CASSLEAGAGTDTQYF | TGCGCCAGCAGCTTGGAGGCGGGGGCCGGCACAGATACGCAGTATTTT | TRBJ2-3 | few | TRBV5-1 | .
CASRLTGDQPQHF | TGTGCCAGCAGACTGACAGGGGATCAGCCCCAGCATTTT | TRBJ1-5 | . | TRBV6-2/TRBV6-3 | TRBD1
CASSSRDRRSEQYF | TGTGCCAGCAGTTCCCGGGACAGAAGGAGCGAGCAGTACTTC | TRBJ2-7 | few | TRBV4-2 | TRBD1
CASSLAGEGAGSNQPQHF | TGTGCCAGCAGCTTAGCCGGGGAGGGGGCAGGAAGCAATCAGCCCCAGCATTTT | TRBJ1-5 | few | TRBV7-8 | TRBD1
CASSELDTQYF | TGTGCCAGCAGTGAATTGGATACGCAGTATTTT | TRBJ2-3 | few | TRBV2 | .
CASSVGGTGESPLHF | TGTGCCAGCAGCGTAGGAGGGACAGGGGAATCACCCCTCCACTTT | TRBJ1-6 | . | TRBV9 | TRBD1
CASSQHAGREVNEQFF | TGTGCCAGCAGCCAGCACGCCGGGAGAGAGGTCAATGAGCAGTTCTTC | TRBJ2-1 | few | TRBV7-2 | .
CSGGQGSGANVLTF | TGCAGTGGGGGTCAGGGCTCTGGGGCCAACGTCCTGACTTTC | TRBJ2-6 | many | TRBV20-1 | .
CASTKGGNTEAFF | TGTGCCAGCACTAAGGGGGGGAACACTGAAGCTTTCTTT | TRBJ1-1 | . | TRBV25-1 | .
CASSLDRGDEQFF | TGCGCCAGCAGCTTGGATCGGGGGGATGAGCAGTTCTTC | TRBJ2-1 | few | TRBV5-1 | TRBD2
CASSLALETGGYEQYF | TGTGCCAGCAGCTTAGCGCTGGAGACAGGGGGCTACGAGCAGTACTTC | TRBJ2-7 | few | TRBV7-8 | TRBD1